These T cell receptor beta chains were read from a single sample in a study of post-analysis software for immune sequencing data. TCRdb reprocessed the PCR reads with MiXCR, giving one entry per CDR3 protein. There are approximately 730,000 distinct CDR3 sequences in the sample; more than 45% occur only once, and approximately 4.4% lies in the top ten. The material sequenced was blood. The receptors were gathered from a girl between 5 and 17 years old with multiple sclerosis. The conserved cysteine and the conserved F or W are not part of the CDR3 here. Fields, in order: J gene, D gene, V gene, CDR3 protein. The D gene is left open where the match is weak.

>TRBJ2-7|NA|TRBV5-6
ASSLGPGGRGQY
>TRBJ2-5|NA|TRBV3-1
ASSLTRAALETQY
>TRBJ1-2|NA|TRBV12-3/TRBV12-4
ASSFPNGGYT
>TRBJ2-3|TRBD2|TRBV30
AWGLGSGSTDTQY
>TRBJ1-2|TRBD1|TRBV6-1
ASAGGRNYGYT
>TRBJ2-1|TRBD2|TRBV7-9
ASSPGRGTSGPPGDEQF
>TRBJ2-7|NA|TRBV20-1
SASTASYEQY
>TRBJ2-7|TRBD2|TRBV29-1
SVAGGEAYEQY
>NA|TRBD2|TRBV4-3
ASSQASGIHEQY
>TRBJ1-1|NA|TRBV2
ASRGGRDTEAF
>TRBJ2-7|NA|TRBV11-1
ASSLDIDYLYEQY
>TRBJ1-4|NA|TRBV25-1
ASSEPGPAGEKLF
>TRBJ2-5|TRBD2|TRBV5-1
ASSPLSGRFGETQY
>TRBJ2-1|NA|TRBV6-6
ASSYRGPSSYNEQF
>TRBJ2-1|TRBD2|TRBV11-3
ASSLSTSGPDNEQF
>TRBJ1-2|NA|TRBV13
ASSSPRGDGYT
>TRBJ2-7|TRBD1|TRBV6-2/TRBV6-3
ASRWDRVYEQY
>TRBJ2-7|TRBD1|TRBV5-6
ASTRTGQGDHEQY
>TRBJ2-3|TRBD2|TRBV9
ASSAQTSEDTQY
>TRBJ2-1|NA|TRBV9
ASSARDGSYNEQF
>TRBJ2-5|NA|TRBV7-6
ASSLIRPHQETQY
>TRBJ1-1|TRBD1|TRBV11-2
ASSLGNRGPTEAF
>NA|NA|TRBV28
ASRPPAASFSYEQY
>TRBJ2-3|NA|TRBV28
ASSPLLSTDTQY
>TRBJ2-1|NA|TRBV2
ASSGNEEEQF
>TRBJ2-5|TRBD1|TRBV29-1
SVSRTGGSKTQY
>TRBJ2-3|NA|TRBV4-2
ASSPYTGMGSTDTQY
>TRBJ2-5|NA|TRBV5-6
ASSLGVSVRETQY
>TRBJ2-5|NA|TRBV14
ASSQMPYGQY
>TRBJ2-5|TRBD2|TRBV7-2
ASSLLGLAATQETQY
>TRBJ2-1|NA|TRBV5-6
ASGRTRYNEQF
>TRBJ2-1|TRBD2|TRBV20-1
SARDGTSGSGEHEQF
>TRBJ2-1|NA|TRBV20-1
SAERRNYNEQF
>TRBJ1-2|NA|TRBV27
ASSPGAGRFYGYT
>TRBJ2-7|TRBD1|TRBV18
ASSPSTGKSYEQY
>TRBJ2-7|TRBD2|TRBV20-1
SASGLGVSLDEQY
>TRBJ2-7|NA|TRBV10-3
AISESIIRQGTSYEQY
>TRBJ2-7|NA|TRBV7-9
ASSPTGTTFYEQY
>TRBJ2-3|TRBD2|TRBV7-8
ASSLAGVGGSPDTQY
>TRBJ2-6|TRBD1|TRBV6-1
ASSQGTGGSRLFAGANVLT
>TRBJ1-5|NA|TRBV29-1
SVVPEGSNQPQH
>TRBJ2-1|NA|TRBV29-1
SFRSGSDEQF
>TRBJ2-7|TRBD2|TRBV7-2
ASSRGLAGGKPYEQY
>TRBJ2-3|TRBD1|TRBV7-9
ASSSMRGTGPSYTDTQY
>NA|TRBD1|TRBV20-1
SALTGDRPYEQY